This T cell receptor beta chain originates from a study of cytomegalovirus exposure and HLA in healthy donors. Study-wide results and caveats: The likely origin of a cluster of highly shared sequence variants was a sequencing artifact. The classifier reportedly diagnosed cytomegalovirus status with high specificity and sensitivity. Rare TCR sequences dominated, though some public TCRs recurred in many donors.

About this clone: Antigen specificity is unknown.

PCR involved 60 Vbeta and 13 Jbeta primers. Some clones are missing from TCRdb's copy, which holds only in-frame ones; the method was immunoSEQ multiplex PCR. Among 150,000 to 200,000 clones listed, over 75% were seen once. The TCR sequence derives from a woman in her 30s in good health and CMV-seronegative. Sequenced input: PBMCs.

Written as DNA, the CDR3 is TGTGCCGGAGGAGCGGGGACCTCCTACGAGCAGTACTTC. Protein product: CAGGAGTSYEQYF. The chain recombines TRBV6-5 with TRBJ2-7; 7 nucleotides align to TRBD2. The V segment lost 11 bases and the J segment 0 bases; nucleotides outside the gene matches: 7. The CDR3 totals 13 residues. Germline CDR1 MNHEY, CDR2 SVGAGI.